This record looks at one T cell receptor beta chain sequence and its context. PCR was performed using 60 Vbeta and 13 Jbeta primers. Libraries were prepared by immunoSEQ multiplex PCR; TCRdb keeps only in-frame clonotypes and omits some of them. The data hold 120,000 or so clones, with around 75% observed a single time. The entry originates in a study of cytomegalovirus exposure and HLA in healthy donors. Study background: Earlier results showed approximately 110 million unique TCR beta sequences derived from about 179 million T cells.

Everyone who donated was a healthy bone marrow donor. The V gene's germline CDR1 is SGHRS and CDR2 YFSETQ. The CDR3 loop spans 15 amino acids. V lost 4 bases to trimming and J lost 2 bases, with 13 bases between them. The TCR comes from a woman aged 45 to 65 in good health and CMV-seropositive. The rearrangement links TRBV5-1 to TRBJ1-5, with a possible D match to TRBD1 (6 bases). Specimen: PBMCs. The CDR3 DNA sequence: TGCGCCAGCAGCCAGACCCCAGGGGGCAATCAGCCCCAGCATTTT. Translation gives CASSQTPGGNQPQHF. The full variable domain, completed using reference TRBV5-1 and TRBJ1-5, is KAGVTQTPRYLIKTRGQQVTLSCSPISGHRSVSWYQQTPGQGLQFLFEYFSETQRNKGNFPGRFSGRQFSNSRSEMNVSTLELGDSALYLCASSQTPGGNQPQHFGDGTRLSIL.